The 31 T cell receptor beta chains in this list originate from one sample, sequenced in a study of regulatory T cells. The primer mix had 52 TRBV and 13 TRBJ primers. Assay used: immunoSEQ multiplex PCR; TCRdb lists only in-frame clones, some missing. Here the sample spans over 9,000 clones, 75% to 90% being singletons. Sequenced material: CD8+ T cells sorted from blood. Receptors were obtained from a person aged 18 to 35 with CD3G deficiency.

This chain links TRBV19 with TRBJ1-2; unclear D gene. The germline V gene encodes CDR1 LNHDA and CDR2 SQIVND (reference sequence). The CDR3 has 11 residues. V shed 7 bases and J shed 6 bases, with 9 bases lying between them. CDR3 nucleotide sequence: TGTGCCAGTAATGCGGGGAATGGCTACACCTTC. The encoded protein is CASNAGNGYTF. Complete variable domain (other parts from reference TRBV19 and TRBJ1-2): DGGITQSPKYLFRKEGQNVTLSCEQNLNHDAMYWYRQDPGQGLRLIYYSQIVNDFQKGDIAEGYSVSREKKESFPLTVTSAQKNPTAFYLCASNAGNGYTFGSGTRLTVV.

This clone turned up a few times. This chain links TRBV6-1 with TRBJ2-3; 12 positions agree with TRBD2. V lost 4 bases to trimming and J lost 4 bases; unmatched junction nucleotides: 9. The CDR3 has 17 amino acids. Germline V gene data show CDR1 as MNHNS and CDR2 as SASEGT. This CDR3 is CASSVLAGGPSADTQYF. In DNA, the CDR3 is TGTGCCAGCAGTGTTCTAGCGGGAGGGCCCTCTGCAGATACGCAGTATTTT.

This chain connects TRBV6-6 to TRBJ2-7; perhaps TRBD1 as D (6 bases). Between the trimmed V and J ends, which lost 5 bases and 4 bases, there was a span of 12 bases. This CDR3 is 13 amino acids long. The germline V gene encodes CDR1 MNHNY and CDR2 SVGAGI (reference sequence). The CDR3 region is CASSGTRAYEQYF. The CDR3 DNA follows: TGTGCCAGCAGTGGGACAAGGGCTTACGAGCAGTACTTC.

CDR3 region: CASSFSGGREQFF. In DNA form, the CDR3 reads TGTGCCAGCAGCTTTTCAGGGGGCCGTGAGCAGTTCTTC. The rearrangement joins TRBV7-9 to TRBJ2-1; TRBD1 matches 8 bases. Losses at the gene ends were 3 bases for V and 9 bases for J; bases not matched to a gene: 4. This CDR3 spans 13 amino acids. The germline V gene encodes CDR1 SEHNR and CDR2 FQNEAQ (reference sequence).

J is TRBJ2-1 and V is TRBV28; D is perhaps TRBD1 or TRBD2 (9 bases each). The CDR3 has 17 amino acids. V shed 4 bases and J shed 4 bases, with 20 bases lying between them. Germline V CDR1 and CDR2: MDHEN, SYDVKM. In nucleotides, the CDR3 is TGTGCCAGCAGTTCCGGGACAGGGCTAGCGGGGTACAATGAGCAGTTCTTC. Protein product: CASSSGTGLAGYNEQFF.

This sequence joins TRBV7-8 and TRBJ2-3; 9 nucleotides agree with TRBD2. The CDR3 totals 14 residues. Germline values: CDR1 SGHVS, CDR2 FQNEAQ. The V segment lost 1 base and the J segment 6 bases; nucleotides outside the gene matches: 2. The chain's CDR3 is CASSLVAGADTQYF. The DNA of the CDR3 is TGTGCCAGCAGCTTAGTAGCGGGAGCGGATACGCAGTATTTT. Using reference TRBV7-8 and TRBJ2-3 for the parts outside the CDR3, the full variable domain is GAGVSQSPRYKVAKRGQDVALRCDPISGHVSLFWYQQALGQGPEFLTYFQNEAQLDKSGLPSDRFFAERPEGSVSTLKIQRTQQEDSAVYLCASSLVAGADTQYFGPGTRLTVL.

The chain combines TRBV5-1 with TRBJ2-7; D perhaps matches TRBD1 (5 bases). The V gene lost 0 bases and the J gene lost 3 bases, with 13 bases spanning the gap. CDR3 length: 15 residues. Germline V gives CDR1 SGHRS, CDR2 YFSETQ. Here the CDR3 DNA reads TGCGCCAGCAGCTTGGCAGACAGTGTTCGCTACGAGCAGTACTTC. This sequence encodes CASSLADSVRYEQYF.

The CDR3 here is CASRAPITNEQFF. DNA for the CDR3: TGCGCCAGCAGAGCTCCTATTACCAATGAGCAGTTCTTC. This chain links TRBV10-2 with TRBJ2-1; D ambiguous. CDR1 is WSHSY, CDR2 SAAADI, per germline. Deletions cut 6 bases from V and 6 bases from J, with 12 bases between. CDR3 size: 13 residues.

This clone appeared a single time. The gene calls are TRBV28 and TRBJ2-7; TRBD1 matches 8 bases. Germline V CDR1 and CDR2: MDHEN, SYDVKM. V trimming: 7 bases; J trimming: 5 bases; junction bases outside the gene matches: 4. The CDR3 covers 12 residues. The CDR3 bases are TGTGCCAGCAATACCAGGGGGCACGAGCAGTACTTC. Encoded protein: CASNTRGHEQYF.

The chain couples TRBV6-1 to TRBJ2-7, with 8 bases matching TRBD1. This CDR3 is 15 amino acids long. V shed 2 bases, J shed 6 bases, and the junction held 9 bases outside the gene matches. In germline, CDR1 is MNHNS, CDR2 SASEGT. The CDR3 spells CASSELVQGASEQYF. The DNA for the CDR3 is TGTGCCAGCAGTGAATTGGTTCAGGGGGCAAGCGAGCAGTACTTC.

This sequence joins TRBV5-1 and TRBJ2-7, with D perhaps assigned TRBD1 or TRBD2 (5 bases each). The CDR3 contains 15 residues. V was shortened by 0 bases and J by 6 bases, with 16 bases between the two germline ends. The germline gives CDR1 SGHRS, CDR2 YFSETQ. CDR3 sequence: CASSLEGTDGFEQYF. The CDR3 DNA reads TGCGCCAGCAGCTTGGAGGGGACCGACGGGTTCGAGCAGTACTTC.

The chain links TRBV27 to TRBJ2-1; D is uncertain. The CDR3 spans 13 residues. V lost 5 bases, J lost 6 bases, and 11 bases lay in between. The germline V gene has CDR1 MNHEY and CDR2 SMNVEV (reference sequence). In DNA form, the CDR3 reads TGTGCCAGCAGTCCTGGTGGCTCCAATGAGCAGTTCTTC. The encoded protein is CASSPGGSNEQFF.

Within the sample, this clone is medium-sized. This specimen includes other DNA sequences encoding the same CDR3. The chain joins TRBV19 to TRBJ2-1; 7 bases agree with TRBD2. CDR1 and CDR2 from the germline V gene are LNHDA and SQIVND (reference sequence). The CDR3 totals 14 residues. After removal of 1 base from V and 6 bases from J, the junction contained 3 bases not matched to a gene. The DNA for the CDR3 is TGTGCCAGTAGTATAGGGGGACTACTCAATGAGCAGTTCTTC. It is translated as CASSIGGLLNEQFF. Based on the CDR3 plus reference TRBV19 and TRBJ2-1, the full variable domain is DGGITQSPKYLFRKEGQNVTLSCEQNLNHDAMYWYRQDPGQGLRLIYYSQIVNDFQKGDIAEGYSVSREKKESFPLTVTSAQKNPTAFYLCASSIGGLLNEQFFGPGTRLTVL.

This rearrangement joins TRBV4-3 to TRBJ1-1; unclear D gene. CDR3 length equals 15 residues. V was pared by 0 bases and J by 2 bases, with 10 bases between. CDR1 LGHNA and CDR2 YSLEER come from the germline V gene. Here the CDR3 reads CASSQEAGGNTEAFF. The CDR3 DNA is TGCGCCAGCAGCCAAGAGGCGGGAGGTAACACTGAAGCTTTCTTT.

This chain connects TRBV28 to TRBJ2-7; D possibly uses TRBD1 or TRBD2 (6 bases each). The CDR3 runs 16 residues. The germline gives CDR1 MDHEN, CDR2 SYDVKM. Trimming stripped 2 bases from V and 4 bases from J, with 18 bases between. The CDR3 protein is CASSLGSEEGVYEQYF. Written as DNA, the CDR3 is TGTGCCAGCAGTTTAGGGTCGGAGGAGGGGGTGTACGAGCAGTACTTC.

V usage is TRBV27 and J usage is TRBJ2-1, with 11 nucleotides matching TRBD1. This CDR3 region has 14 residues. After removal of 5 bases from V and 7 bases from J, the junction contained 4 bases not matched to a gene. Per the germline V gene, CDR1 is MNHEY and CDR2 is SMNVEV (reference sequence). CDR3 protein: CASSPGTGGNEQFF. The CDR3 nucleotides are TGTGCCAGCAGTCCGGGGACAGGGGGAAATGAGCAGTTCTTC.

Only a few counts were recorded for this clone. V gene TRBV7-8 combines with J gene TRBJ2-5; 9 positions agree with TRBD2. Germline trimming cut 4 bases from V and 4 bases from J; bases unmatched to any gene: 13. The CDR3 length is 17 residues. Germline CDR1 is SGHVS and CDR2 is FQNEAQ. CDR3 coding DNA: TGTGCCAGCAGCTGGGGGGTTGCGGGAGGGCCGGGAGAGACCCAGTACTTC. Translating it yields CASSWGVAGGPGETQYF.

The chain employs TRBV21-1 and TRBJ2-3; the D segment call TRBD2 is taken from the table without a DNA check. TRBV21-1 counts as a pseudogene. There are 16 residues in the CDR3. The CDR3 protein is CASSPLLAGGLDTQYF. CDR3 coding DNA: TGTGCCAGCAGCCCACTACTAGCGGGGGGCCTCGATACGCAGTATTTT.

This clone occurred a few times. The J gene is TRBJ2-2, the V gene TRBV7-9, with 9 nucleotides matching TRBD2. After removal of 1 base from V and 0 bases from J, the junction contained 3 bases not matched to a gene. Germline CDR1 reads SEHNR; CDR2 reads FQNEAQ (reference sequence). CDR3 length: 17 residues. This chain's CDR3 is CASSLGIAGANTGELFF. Written as DNA, the CDR3 is TGTGCCAGCAGCTTAGGGATAGCGGGGGCGAACACCGGGGAGCTGTTTTTT. Full variable domain (rest looked up from reference TRBV7-9 and TRBJ2-2): DTGVSQNPRHKITKRGQNVTFRCDPISEHNRLYWYRQTLGQGPEFLTYFQNEAQLEKSRLLSDRFSAERPKGSFSTLEIQRTEQGDSAMYLCASSLGIAGANTGELFFGEGSRLTVL.

The V gene is TRBV6-1, the J gene TRBJ2-7; maybe TRBD2 (5 bases). Trimming shortened V by 1 base and J by 3 bases, and 13 bases separated the two germline ends. Looked up from germline, CDR1 is MNHNS and CDR2 is SASEGT. This CDR3 contains 15 residues. The CDR3 loop is CASSEVSTGNYEQYF. CDR3 DNA sequence: TGTGCCAGCAGTGAAGTTTCAACCGGGAACTACGAGCAGTACTTC.

The chain links TRBV28 to TRBJ2-1, with a tentative D call TRBD1 (5 bases). Trimming pared 3 bases from V and 4 bases from J, leaving 13 bases between. Germline loops: CDR1 MDHEN, CDR2 SYDVKM. The CDR3 sequence is 15 residues long. For the CDR3, the DNA is TGTGCCAGCAGTTTGGGCAGGGTCCTTTACAATGAGCAGTTCTTC. Its translation is CASSLGRVLYNEQFF. The full variable domain, its missing parts supplied by reference TRBV28 and TRBJ2-1, is DVKVTQSSRYLVKRTGEKVFLECVQDMDHENMFWYRQDPGLGLRLIYFSYDVKMKEKGDIPEGYSVSREKKERFSLILESASTNQTSMYLCASSLGRVLYNEQFFGPGTRLTVL.

The chain couples TRBV9 to TRBJ2-6; tentative D call: TRBD1 (6 bases). The CDR3 loop spans 15 amino acids. Trimming pared 7 bases from V and 0 bases from J, leaving 11 bases between. Germline CDR1 is SGDLS and CDR2 is YYNGEE. The CDR3 sequence is CASAGTTSGANVLTF. Here the CDR3 DNA reads TGTGCCAGCGCCGGGACAACCTCTGGGGCCAACGTCCTGACTTTC.

V and J are TRBV7-8 and TRBJ2-1; unclear D gene. Germline-derived CDR1 and CDR2 are SGHVS and FQNEAQ. This CDR3 contains 14 residues. V was cut by 3 bases and J by 2 bases, with 8 bases left in between. The CDR3 region is CASSFGSTYNEQFF. CDR3 DNA sequence: TGTGCCAGCAGCTTCGGTTCTACCTACAATGAGCAGTTCTTC.

The V gene is TRBV19, the J gene TRBJ1-1; 8 bases match TRBD1. This CDR3 has 15 residues. V trimming: 6 bases; J trimming: 4 bases; junction bases outside the gene matches: 10. In germline, CDR1 is LNHDA, CDR2 SQIVND (reference sequence). The CDR3 DNA reads TGTGCCAGTAGCTCGACAGGGGAGGTAGTCACTGAAGCTTTCTTT. Translated: CASSSTGEVVTEAFF.

This clone showed up just once. One end of the junction does not line up with germline, which may come from a read error. The J gene is TRBJ2-5, the V gene TRBV7-9, with 9 bases identical to TRBD2. Germline CDR1 reads SEHNR; CDR2 reads FQNEAQ (reference sequence). The CDR3 covers 14 residues. CDR3 region: CASSVAGARETQYF. DNA for the CDR3: TGTGCCAGCAGCGTAGCGGGGGCACGGGAGACCCAGTACTTC.

The chain recombines TRBV28 with TRBJ2-7; D is possibly TRBD1 (5 bases). Germline V gene data show CDR1 as MDHEN and CDR2 as SYDVKM. This CDR3 is built from 13 residues. Trimming left V 5 bases short and J 10 bases short, with 18 bases between. CDR3 DNA: TGTGCCAGCAGTCAGTTCCAGGGTAGTCGACAGTACTTC. Translating it yields CASSQFQGSRQYF.

This clone was detected only a few times. J is TRBJ2-2 and V is TRBV6-1; TRBD1 or TRBD2 may be the D gene (5 bases each). This CDR3 is built from 15 residues. V was clipped by 6 bases and J by 12 bases, with 23 bases between them. Germline lookup yields CDR1 MNHNS and CDR2 SASEGT. The DNA of the CDR3 is TGTGCCAGCAGCCCATCCGGGACGACAGTATCGCAGCTGTTTTTT. It is translated as CASSPSGTTVSQLFF.

A few counts support this clone. The chain recombines TRBV28 with TRBJ2-1; possibly TRBD1 or TRBD2 for D (5 bases each). Germline assignment: CDR1 MDHEN and CDR2 SYDVKM. Trimming stripped 5 bases from V and 7 bases from J, with 30 bases between. This CDR3 is 19 amino acids long. The CDR3, as DNA: TGTGCCAGCAGTCCTAACGTTTTAACGGGGCGACTTTTGGAAAATGAGCAGTTCTTC. Translated, it gives CASSPNVLTGRLLENEQFF.

The chain combines TRBV11-2 with TRBJ2-7, with 13 bases matching TRBD2. Per the germline V gene, CDR1 is SGHAT and CDR2 is FQNNGV. V shed 0 bases, J shed 6 bases, and the junction held 8 bases outside the gene matches. CDR3 length: 17 residues. CDR3 DNA: TGTGCCAGCAGCTTAGAGGTCACTAGCGGGGGGGCCACCGAGCAGTACTTC. Translating it yields CASSLEVTSGGATEQYF.

The chain combines TRBV28 with TRBJ2-2; D gene uncertain. CDR1 is MDHEN, CDR2 SYDVKM, per germline. Between the trimmed V and J ends, which lost 2 bases and 4 bases, there was a span of 8 bases. The length of the CDR3 is 14 residues. CDR3 in amino acids: CASSLRSFTGELFF. CDR3 in DNA: TGTGCCAGCAGTTTAAGGTCTTTCACCGGGGAGCTGTTTTTT.

This clone is termed medium-sized. DNA for the CDR3: TGCGCCAGCAGCTTGGAACCCCACAATGAGCAGTTCTTC. Its translation is CASSLEPHNEQFF. The V call is TRBV5-1, the J call TRBJ2-1; D gene ambiguous. Looked up from germline, CDR1 is SGHRS and CDR2 is YFSETQ. The V and J ends lost 0 bases and 5 bases respectively, with 6 bases between them. The CDR3 length is 13 residues. Using reference TRBV5-1 and TRBJ2-1 for the parts outside the CDR3, the full variable domain is KAGVTQTPRYLIKTRGQQVTLSCSPISGHRSVSWYQQTPGQGLQFLFEYFSETQRNKGNFPGRFSGRQFSNSRSEMNVSTLELGDSALYLCASSLEPHNEQFFGPGTRLTVL.